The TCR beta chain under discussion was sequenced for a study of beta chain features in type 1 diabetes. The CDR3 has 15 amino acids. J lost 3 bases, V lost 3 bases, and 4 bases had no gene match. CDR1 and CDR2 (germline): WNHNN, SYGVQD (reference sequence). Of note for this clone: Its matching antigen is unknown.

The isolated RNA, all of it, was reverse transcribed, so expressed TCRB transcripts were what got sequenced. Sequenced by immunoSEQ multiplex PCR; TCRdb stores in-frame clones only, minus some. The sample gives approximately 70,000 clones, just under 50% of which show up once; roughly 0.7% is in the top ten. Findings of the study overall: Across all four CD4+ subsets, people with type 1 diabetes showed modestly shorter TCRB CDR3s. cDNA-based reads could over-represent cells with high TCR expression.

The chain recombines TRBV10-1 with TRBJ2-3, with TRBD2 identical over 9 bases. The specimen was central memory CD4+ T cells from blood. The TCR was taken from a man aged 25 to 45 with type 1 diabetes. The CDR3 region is CASSEKSGRTDTQYF. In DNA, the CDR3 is TGCGCCAGCAGTGAAAAGAGCGGGAGGACAGATACGCAGTATTTT.